The 10 T cell receptor beta chains reported below all come from one sample, sequenced in a study of blood T cells in healthy people across ages. Sample-barcoded 5' priming and a J-beta primer mix drove a second PCR of roughly 6 to 12 cycles. TCRdb processed the 5' RACE reads anew with MiXCR; each CDR3 protein has one entry. The repertoire consists of 700,000 to 800,000 distinct CDR3 sequences, with roughly 41% occurring once and the leading ten covering 20% to 25%. Sequencing used blood. Receptors originate from a woman in her sixties in good health.

The rearrangement links TRBV7-9 to TRBJ2-3; D might be TRBD1 (5 bases). Germline CDR1 and CDR2: SEHNR and FQNEAQ (reference sequence). The CDR3 has 16 amino acids. Trimming removed 6 bases at V and 2 bases at J, with 18 bases between. CDR3 nucleotide sequence: TGTGCCAGCAGTCCTTCGTCAGGGATCCCCACAGATACGCAGTATTTT. This gives the protein CASSPSSGIPTDTQYF.

V gene TRBV5-4 combines with J gene TRBJ2-7; possibly TRBD1 or TRBD2 for D (6 bases each). Trimming pared 3 bases from V and 0 bases from J, leaving 16 bases between. Germline V lookup: CDR1 SGHNT, CDR2 YYREEE (reference sequence). The CDR3 runs to 16 residues. CDR3 DNA: TGTGCCAGCAGCTCAGCCGCGGCGGGACACTCCTACGAGCAGTACTTC. Amino acid sequence: CASSSAAAGHSYEQYF.

This chain links TRBV7-2 with TRBJ2-6; TRBD1 matches at 7 bases. The length of the CDR3 is 16 residues. V lost 2 bases, J lost 1 base, and 2 bases stayed unmatched. Germline CDR1 and CDR2: SGHTA and FQGNSA. The chain's CDR3 is CASSLQTGSGANVLTF. CDR3 DNA: TGTGCCAGCAGCTTACAGACAGGGTCTGGGGCCAACGTCCTGACTTTC.

This sequence joins TRBV27 and TRBJ2-4, with D possibly TRBD2 on 6 matching bases. The J call may be in error: the DNA end matches TRBJ2-7 better. CDR3 length equals 14 residues. The V gene's germline CDR1 is MNHEY and CDR2 SMNVEV (reference sequence). The chain's CDR3 is CASSTGTVNYEQYF. For the CDR3, the DNA is TGTGCCAGCAGCACCGGGACTGTGAACTACGAGCAGTACTTC.

This clonotype came up a few times. The chain is built from TRBV27 and TRBJ2-3, with 12 bases matching TRBD2. The CDR3 covers 14 residues. V lost 5 bases, J lost 5 bases, and 2 bases stayed unmatched. Germline V lookup: CDR1 MNHEY, CDR2 SMNVEV (reference sequence). In DNA, the CDR3 is TGTGCCAGCAGTAAACTAGCGGGGGGAGATACGCAGTATTTT. It specifies CASSKLAGGDTQYF.

Ten or more counts support this clonotype. The V call is TRBV12-3 or TRBV12-4, the J call TRBJ2-1, with a weak D call TRBD2 (6 bases). V lost 7 bases to trimming and J lost 3 bases, with 13 bases between them. The CDR3 has 14 amino acids. Here the CDR3 DNA reads TGTGCCAGCATGGGGGGACTCCTCTACAATGAGCAGTTCTTC. Its translation: CASMGGLLYNEQFF.

This clonotype has ten or more counts. This chain connects TRBV20-1 to TRBJ1-5; TRBD1 aligns across 10 bases. Germline V gene sequence: CDR1 DFQATT, CDR2 SNEGSKA (reference sequence). The CDR3 runs 16 residues. The CDR3 region is CGVFGTGDNSNQPQHF. The CDR3, as DNA: TGCGGGGTTTTCGGGACAGGGGATAATAGCAATCAGCCCCAGCATTTT.

Comment on this clonotype: The junction does not match germline at one end; this may be a read error. The genes are TRBV29-1 and TRBJ2-3, with D possibly being TRBD2 (6 bases). Germline assignment: CDR1 SQVTM and CDR2 ANQGSEA. CDR3 length: 12 amino acids. CDR3 amino acids: CSGLDATDTQYF. The DNA of the CDR3 is TGCAGCGGACTAGACGCCACAGATACACAGTATTTT.

This clonotype was observed a handful of times. At one end, the junction sequence differs from germline, possibly due to a read error. The genes are TRBV4-2 and TRBJ2-3; 7 nucleotides agree with TRBD2. CDR1 is LGHNA and CDR2 is YNFKEQ in the germline V gene. The CDR3 extends over 17 amino acids. Here the CDR3 DNA reads TGCGCCAGCAGCCAAGCTGTTAGCGGACTAGGCACAGATACGCAGTATTTT. The encoded protein is CASSQAVSGLGTDTQYF.

The chain employs TRBV2 and TRBJ2-5; 7 bases agree with TRBD1. This CDR3 is 11 amino acids long. Germline trimming cut 11 bases from V and 1 base from J; bases unmatched to any gene: 1. Germline V CDR1 and CDR2: SNHLY, FYNNEI. The CDR3 sequence is CAGDSQETQYF. The CDR3 DNA sequence: TGTGCCGGGGACAGCCAAGAGACCCAGTACTTC.